Each of the 15 T cell receptor beta chains below was sequenced from the same sample in a study of blood T cell repertoires in COVID-19 (TCRdb year 2020). The method was the immunoSEQ multiplex PCR assay. TCRdb stores this immuneACCESS table with in-frame sequences only. Part of the clones is absent; in the studies checked, under half of the shortfall reflects unresolved V genes, and no reason is known for the rest. Present in this sample are about 81,000 clones, under 85% of which were seen just once. Jointly, the top ten make up less than 15% of the sample. The sample taken for sequencing was peripheral blood. These receptors were obtained from a human donor in a cohort sampled during active COVID-19.

This chain links TRBV24-1 with TRBJ1-4; 12 bases line up with TRBD1. CDR3 length: 17 residues. V trimming: 4 bases; J trimming: 7 bases; junction bases outside the gene matches: 9. Germline values: CDR1 KGHDR, CDR2 SFDVKD. CDR3 DNA sequence: TGTGCCACCAGTGAGTCCGGGACAGGGGGCTTAAGTGAAAAACTGTTTTTT. Encoded protein: CATSESGTGGLSEKLFF.

This chain connects TRBV19 to TRBJ1-4; no reliable D call. CDR3 length: 15 residues. Trimming took 4 bases from V and 3 from J, leaving 12 bases between them. Germline V gene lookup returns CDR1 LNHDA and CDR2 SQIVND (reference sequence). The CDR3 is CASSSRGVANEKLFF. CDR3 bases: TGTGCCAGTAGTAGCCGCGGGGTTGCTAATGAAAAACTGTTTTTT.

J is TRBJ1-2 and V is TRBV4-1, with 9 nucleotides matching TRBD1. Germline V gives CDR1 MGHRA, CDR2 YSYEKL. The ends lost 4 bases at V and 2 bases at J; junction bases unmatched: 11. The CDR3 sequence is 17 residues long. The CDR3 coding sequence is TGCGCCAGCAGCCCACTTGGGACAGGGAGGAGAAACTATGGCTACACCTTC. Protein product: CASSPLGTGRRNYGYTF.

This clone turned up a few times. The genes are TRBV11-2 and TRBJ2-1, with 7 bases aligning to TRBD2. CDR1 and CDR2 from the germline V gene are SGHAT and FQNNGV. CDR3 length: 14 residues. After removal of 5 bases from V and 7 bases from J, the junction contained 8 bases not matched to a gene. For the CDR3, the DNA is TGTGCCAGCAGCGTCTTCGGGGGGTGGAATGAGCAGTTCTTC. Its protein is CASSVFGGWNEQFF.

V usage is TRBV10-2 and J usage is TRBJ2-3; TRBD2 is a possible D gene (6 bases). The V end lost 7 bases, the J end lost 1 base, and 12 bases lay between the germline ends. The CDR3 sequence is 14 residues long. From germline, CDR1 is WSHSY and CDR2 SAAADI. DNA of the CDR3: TGCGCCAGCACCCGGACTACCCGCACAGATACGCAGTATTTT. Its protein is CASTRTTRTDTQYF.

J is TRBJ1-2 and V is TRBV4-1; D is perhaps TRBD1 (5 bases). Germline assignment: CDR1 MGHRA and CDR2 YSYEKL. The CDR3 loop spans 15 amino acids. V lost 1 base and J 4 bases, leaving 13 bases between the germline ends. This CDR3 is CASSQGRVGVYGYTF. The CDR3 nucleotides are TGCGCCAGCAGCCAAGGCAGGGTAGGGGTCTATGGCTACACCTTC.

The V call is TRBV6-5, the J call TRBJ2-2; D may be TRBD1 (6 bases). The V and J ends lost 6 bases and 7 bases respectively, with 12 bases between them. Germline V CDR1 and CDR2: MNHEY, SVGAGI. The CDR3 spans 13 residues. The CDR3 here is CASRGGPGGELFF. The CDR3 nucleotides read TGTGCCAGCAGAGGGGGTCCGGGCGGGGAGCTGTTTTTT.

V gene TRBV6-4 combines with J gene TRBJ2-1; 13 bases are shared with TRBD2. Looked up from germline, CDR1 is MRHNA and CDR2 is SNTAGT. The CDR3 totals 15 residues. V shed 3 bases, J shed 8 bases, and the junction held 4 bases outside the gene matches. The CDR3 DNA reads TGTGCCAGCAGTGAACTAGCGGGGGGGACATATGAGCAGTTCTTC. This translates into CASSELAGGTYEQFF.

The V call is TRBV5-4, the J call TRBJ2-6, with D perhaps matching TRBD2 (6 bases). Germline V gives CDR1 SGHNT, CDR2 YYREEE (reference sequence). The CDR3 has 17 amino acids. V gave up 5 bases and J gave up 1 base, with 16 bases separating them. The CDR3 loop is CASRGPKGRSGANVLTF. CDR3 DNA: TGTGCCAGCAGAGGGCCCAAGGGGAGGTCTGGGGCCAACGTCCTGACTTTC.

The chain is built from TRBV7-8 and TRBJ2-5; the D gene is possibly TRBD2 (7 bases). V lost 3 bases to trimming and J lost 5 bases, with 16 bases between them. The germline V gene has CDR1 SGHVS and CDR2 FQNEAQ. The CDR3 is made up of 15 amino acids. CDR3 DNA sequence: TGTGCCAGCAGCTTTCGCGGGGGCGCTTGGGAGACCCAGTACTTC. Translating gives CASSFRGGAWETQYF. Full variable domain (rest looked up from reference TRBV7-8 and TRBJ2-5): GAGVSQSPRYKVAKRGQDVALRCDPISGHVSLFWYQQALGQGPEFLTYFQNEAQLDKSGLPSDRFFAERPEGSVSTLKIQRTQQEDSAVYLCASSFRGGAWETQYFGPGTRLLVL.

V and J are TRBV2 and TRBJ2-7, with 7 nucleotides matching TRBD1. Germline CDR1 and CDR2: SNHLY and FYNNEI. Germline trimming cut 5 bases from V and 3 bases from J; bases unmatched to any gene: 7. The CDR3 is made up of 14 amino acids. CDR3 in amino acids: CASSPLTGNYEQYF. Written as DNA, the CDR3 is TGTGCCAGCAGTCCTTTGACAGGGAACTACGAGCAGTACTTC.

The chain combines TRBV7-9 with TRBJ1-1, with a possible D match to TRBD1 (5 bases). Germline assignment: CDR1 SEHNR and CDR2 FQNEAQ (reference sequence). CDR3 size: 12 residues. Between the trimmed V and J ends, which lost 3 bases and 7 bases, there was a span of 9 bases. The CDR3 coding sequence is TGTGCCAGCAGCTTGGCAGGGCGTGAAGCTTTCTTT. It yields the protein CASSLAGREAFF.

This chain uses TRBV12-5 with TRBJ1-3; D remains ambiguous. The CDR3 runs to 15 residues. The ends were cut back, 3 bases at V and 4 bases at J, with 13 bases in the middle. Germline V gene data show CDR1 as LGHNT and CDR2 as FRNRAP. CDR3 loop: CASGLVGGYGNTIYF. The CDR3, as DNA: TGTGCTAGTGGTTTAGTGGGAGGGTACGGAAACACCATATATTTT.

The rearrangement uses TRBV24-1 and TRBJ1-1, with 7 bases matching TRBD1. This CDR3 spans 14 amino acids. The germline V gene has CDR1 KGHDR and CDR2 SFDVKD. J gave up 2 bases and V 7 bases, and 6 bases lay outside the gene matches. CDR3 in DNA: TGTGCCACCAGGGGGGACAGCATCAACACTGAAGCTTTCTTT. As protein: CATRGDSINTEAFF.

This chain connects TRBV9 to TRBJ1-2; a weak D match, TRBD1 (6 bases). The germline V gene has CDR1 SGDLS and CDR2 YYNGEE. V was pared by 3 bases and J by 14 bases, with 17 bases between. The CDR3 sequence is 12 residues long. CDR3 DNA: TGTGCCAGCAGCGCGTCTTTTACAGGGTCGACCTTC. This gives the protein CASSASFTGSTF.